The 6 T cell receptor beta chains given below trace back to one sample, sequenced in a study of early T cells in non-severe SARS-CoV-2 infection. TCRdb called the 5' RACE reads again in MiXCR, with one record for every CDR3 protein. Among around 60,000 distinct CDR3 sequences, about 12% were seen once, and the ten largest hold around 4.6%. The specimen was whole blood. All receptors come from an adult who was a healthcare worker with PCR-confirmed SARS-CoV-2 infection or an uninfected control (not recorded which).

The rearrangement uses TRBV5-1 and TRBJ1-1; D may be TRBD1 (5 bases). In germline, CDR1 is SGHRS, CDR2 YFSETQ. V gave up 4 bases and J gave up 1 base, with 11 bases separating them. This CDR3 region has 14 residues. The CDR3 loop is CASSKATGNTEAFF. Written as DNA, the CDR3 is TGCGCCAGCAGCAAAGCTACAGGGAACACTGAAGCTTTCTTT.

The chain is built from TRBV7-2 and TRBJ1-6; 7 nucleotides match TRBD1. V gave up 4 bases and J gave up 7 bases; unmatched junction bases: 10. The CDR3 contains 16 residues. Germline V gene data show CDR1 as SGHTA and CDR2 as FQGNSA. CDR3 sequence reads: CASSSTGRVVNSPLHF. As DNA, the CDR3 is TGTGCCAGCAGCTCGACAGGGAGAGTGGTAAATTCACCCCTCCACTTT. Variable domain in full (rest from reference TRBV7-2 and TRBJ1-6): GAGVSQSPSNKVTEKGKDVELRCDPISGHTALYWYRQSLGQGLEFLIYFQGNSAPDKSGLPSDRFSAERTGGSVSTLTIQRTQQEDSAVYLCASSSTGRVVNSPLHFGNGTRLTVT.

The CDR3 DNA reads as TGTGCCACCAGCACAGAGACAGACTACGAGCAGTACTTC. This translates into CATSTETDYEQYF. The chain joins TRBV15 to TRBJ2-7, with a tentative D call TRBD1 (5 bases). Germline-derived CDR1 and CDR2 are LNHNV and YYDKDF (reference sequence). The CDR3 is made up of 13 amino acids. Trimming left V 4 bases short and J 3 bases short, with 10 bases between. Full variable domain (rest looked up from reference TRBV15 and TRBJ2-7): DAMVIQNPRYQVTQFGKPVTLSCSQTLNHNVMYWYQQKSSQAPKLLFHYYDKDFNNEADTPDNFQSRRPNTSFCFLDIRSPGLGDTAMYLCATSTETDYEQYFGPGTRLTVT.

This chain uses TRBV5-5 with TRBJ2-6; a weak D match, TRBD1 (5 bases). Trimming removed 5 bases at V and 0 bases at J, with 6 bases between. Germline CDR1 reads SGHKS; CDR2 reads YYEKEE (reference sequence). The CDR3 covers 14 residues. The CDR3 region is CASSQGSGANVLTF. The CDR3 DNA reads TGTGCCAGCAGTCAGGGCTCTGGGGCCAACGTCCTGACTTTC.

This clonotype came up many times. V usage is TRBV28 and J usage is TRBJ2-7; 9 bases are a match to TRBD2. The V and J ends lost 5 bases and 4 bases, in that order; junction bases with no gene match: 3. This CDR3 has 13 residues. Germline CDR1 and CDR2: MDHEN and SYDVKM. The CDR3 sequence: CASSVGLAYEQYF. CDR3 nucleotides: TGTGCCAGCAGTGTGGGACTAGCATACGAGCAGTACTTC.

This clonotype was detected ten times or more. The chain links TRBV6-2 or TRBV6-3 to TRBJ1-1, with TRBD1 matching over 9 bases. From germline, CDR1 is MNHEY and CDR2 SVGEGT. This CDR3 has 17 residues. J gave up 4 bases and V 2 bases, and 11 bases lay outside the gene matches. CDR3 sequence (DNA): TGTGCCAGCAGTTACAATGAGGGACAGGGATCGGGCACTGAAGCTTTCTTT. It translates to CASSYNEGQGSGTEAFF.